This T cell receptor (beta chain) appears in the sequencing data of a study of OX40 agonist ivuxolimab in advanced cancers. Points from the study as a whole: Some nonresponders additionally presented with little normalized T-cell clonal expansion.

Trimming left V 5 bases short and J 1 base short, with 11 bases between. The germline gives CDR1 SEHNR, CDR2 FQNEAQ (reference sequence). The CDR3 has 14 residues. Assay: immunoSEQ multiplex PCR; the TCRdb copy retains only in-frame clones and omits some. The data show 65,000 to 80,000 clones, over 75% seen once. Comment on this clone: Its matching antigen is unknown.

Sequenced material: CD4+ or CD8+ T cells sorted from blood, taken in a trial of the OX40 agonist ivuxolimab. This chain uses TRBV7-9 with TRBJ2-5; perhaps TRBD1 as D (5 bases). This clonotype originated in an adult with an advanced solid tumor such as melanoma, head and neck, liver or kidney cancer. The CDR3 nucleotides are TGTGCCAGCAGCCACACAGGCTTCCAAGAGACCCAGTACTTC. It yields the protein CASSHTGFQETQYF. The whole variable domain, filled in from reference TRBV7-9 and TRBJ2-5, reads DTGVSQNPRHKITKRGQNVTFRCDPISEHNRLYWYRQTLGQGPEFLTYFQNEAQLEKSRLLSDRFSAERPKGSFSTLEIQRTEQGDSAMYLCASSHTGFQETQYFGPGTRLLVL.